This TCR beta chain is drawn from a study of T cell responses to AZD1222 COVID-19 vaccine. Germline trimming cut 0 bases from V and 9 bases from J; bases unmatched to any gene: 14. The CDR3 has 17 residues. The germline gives CDR1 MNHNS, CDR2 SASEGT. About this clone itself: Its antigen is unidentified.

The assay was immunoSEQ multiplex PCR, and TCRdb's table has in-frame clones only and misses some. The sample has 95,000 to 150,000 clones, 80% to 95% seen once. Study-wide points: Donor demographics were predominantly white British with a female majority; clonal diversity may be underestimated.

The TCR originated in an adult who received the AZD1222 COVID-19 vaccine. The rearrangement joins TRBV6-1 to TRBJ2-1; 7 bases align to TRBD2. This material consisted of peripheral blood, taken 28 days after the second AZD1222 dose. The CDR3 here is CASSEAGRGISGFEQFF. Here the CDR3 DNA reads TGTGCCAGCAGTGAAGCCGGGCGGGGGATCTCGGGGTTTGAGCAGTTCTTC.